The clone carrying this T cell receptor beta chain was observed many times. The germline gene is not matched at one end of the junction; a read error may be the cause. CDR3 length equals 10 residues. Germline CDR1 is MNHNY and CDR2 is SVGAGI (reference sequence). Using its own MiXCR run on the 5' RACE reads, TCRdb lists one record per CDR3 protein. Of some 67,000 distinct CDR3 sequences listed, about 17% are singletons. These data are taken from a study of HIV-infected patients and healthy controls. V gene TRBV6-6 combines with J gene TRBJ1-2; no firm D call. This receptor was taken from a human donor in good health. Sequences were obtained from CD4+ T cells from blood. The CDR3 coding sequence is TGTGCCAGCAGCCAACGTACCGCATCCTTC. Translated: CASSQRTASF.